The next 20 T cell receptor beta chains were all read from a single sample in a study of shared clonotypes between healthy human individuals. Libraries were prepared by immunoSEQ multiplex PCR; TCRdb keeps only in-frame clonotypes and omits some of them. The sample holds some 1.5 million clones, more than 95% seen once. What was sequenced was naive CD4+ T cells sorted from blood. The sample's subset: CD45RA+ positively selected. These receptors all come from a man aged 30 to 39 in good health.

The genes are TRBV28 and TRBJ1-2; 9 nucleotides line up with TRBD1. V shed 7 bases and J 8 bases; nucleotides not matched to a gene: 5. Looked up from germline, CDR1 is MDHEN and CDR2 is SYDVKM. CDR3 length equals 12 residues. Here the CDR3 DNA reads TGTGCCAGCAACGGACAGGGGTTAGGCTACACCTTC. This sequence encodes CASNGQGLGYTF.

The chain couples TRBV19 to TRBJ2-6, with D perhaps matching TRBD1 (6 bases). The CDR3 extends over 16 amino acids. V lost 3 bases and J 3 bases, leaving 12 bases between the germline ends. Germline V lookup: CDR1 LNHDA, CDR2 SQIVND (reference sequence). CDR3 coding DNA: TGTGCCAGTAGTATGGGACACGGCAATGGGGCCAACGTCCTGACTTTC. The encoded protein is CASSMGHGNGANVLTF.

CDR3 DNA: TGTGCCGTCTACCGGGACAGAAACTACGAGCAGTACTTC. Translation gives CAVYRDRNYEQYF. This chain connects TRBV5-4 to TRBJ2-7; 7 bases match TRBD1. Per germline, CDR1 SGHNT and CDR2 YYREEE (reference sequence). The CDR3 has 13 residues. Germline trimming cut 10 bases from V and 3 bases from J; bases unmatched to any gene: 10.

The chain couples TRBV5-1 to TRBJ1-5; unclear D gene. This CDR3 has 16 residues. V was trimmed by 4 bases and J by 3 bases, leaving 17 bases between them. Germline V gene data show CDR1 as SGHRS and CDR2 as YFSETQ. DNA for the CDR3: TGCGCCAGCAGCGCAATAAGGGCTACTTTCAATCAGCCCCAGCATTTT. It is translated as CASSAIRATFNQPQHF.

This rearrangement joins TRBV9 to TRBJ1-1, with D maybe TRBD1 (6 bases). Trimming pared 4 bases from V and 1 base from J, leaving 8 bases between. Germline CDR1 and CDR2: SGDLS and YYNGEE. The CDR3 length is 13 residues. For the CDR3, the DNA is TGTGCCAGCAGCCTGACAGGGAACACTGAAGCTTTCTTT. The encoded protein is CASSLTGNTEAFF.

This clone appeared a single time. V and J are TRBV5-1 and TRBJ2-4; 9 nucleotides agree with TRBD1. The V gene end was trimmed by 0 bases and the J gene end by 2 bases; junction bases not matched to a gene: 6. Per germline, CDR1 SGHRS and CDR2 YFSETQ. The length of the CDR3 is 17 residues. The CDR3 coding sequence is TGCGCCAGCAGCTTGGCCCCGGACAGGGGATCCAAAAACATTCAGTACTTC. Its translation: CASSLAPDRGSKNIQYF. Supplemented by reference TRBV5-1 and TRBJ2-4, the full variable domain reads KAGVTQTPRYLIKTRGQQVTLSCSPISGHRSVSWYQQTPGQGLQFLFEYFSETQRNKGNFPGRFSGRQFSNSRSEMNVSTLELGDSALYLCASSLAPDRGSKNIQYFGAGTRLSVL.

The chain recombines TRBV5-8 with TRBJ2-3; TRBD2 matches 7 bases. The trim removed 3 bases at V and 5 bases at J, leaving 6 bases unmatched. Germline values: CDR1 SGHTS, CDR2 YDEGEE. CDR3 size: 14 residues. The CDR3 protein is CASSSRGLGDTQYF. The DNA for the CDR3 is TGTGCCAGCAGCTCGCGGGGGTTGGGAGATACGCAGTATTTT.

This rearrangement joins TRBV29-1 to TRBJ2-5; 9 bases are shared with TRBD2. This CDR3 comprises 13 residues. V lost 5 bases to trimming and J lost 4 bases; unmatched junction nucleotides: 5. Germline V gives CDR1 SQVTM, CDR2 ANQGSEA. The chain's CDR3 is CSVPSGKVETQYF. The CDR3 bases are TGCAGCGTTCCTAGCGGGAAGGTAGAGACCCAGTACTTC.

This chain joins TRBV10-1 and TRBJ2-4; no reliable D call. V was shortened by 3 bases and J by 2 bases, with 5 bases between the two germline ends. Germline V gene data show CDR1 as WNHNN and CDR2 as SYGVQD (reference sequence). The CDR3 has 13 amino acids. CDR3 residues: CASSEDSKNIQYF. CDR3 in DNA: TGCGCCAGCAGTGAAGACTCCAAAAACATTCAGTACTTC.

This chain joins TRBV4-1 and TRBJ2-7; D gene unclear. The CDR3 is 13 amino acids. V was shortened by 0 bases and J by 6 bases, with 9 bases between the two germline ends. The germline gives CDR1 MGHRA, CDR2 YSYEKL. The CDR3 nucleotides are TGCGCCAGCAGCCAAGATTCATGGACCGAGCAGTACTTC. Translated: CASSQDSWTEQYF.

The chain recombines TRBV5-1 with TRBJ2-7, with 8 bases fitting TRBD1. Looked up from germline, CDR1 is SGHRS and CDR2 is YFSETQ. This CDR3 spans 19 amino acids. The J segment lost 6 bases and the V segment lost 0 bases, leaving 20 bases of the junction unmatched. CDR3 in DNA: TGCGCCAGCAGCTTGGCCGTTAGACAGGGGAACCTACGTAGAGCCGAGCAGTACTTC. Its protein is CASSLAVRQGNLRRAEQYF.

CDR3 nucleotides: TGTGCCAGCAGTGAAGTGCCAGGTCGCAATCAGCCCCAGCATTTT. Translated: CASSEVPGRNQPQHF. The chain joins TRBV6-1 to TRBJ1-5; D call uncertain. Trimming pared 1 base from V and 2 bases from J, leaving 9 bases between. Germline V gives CDR1 MNHNS, CDR2 SASEGT. This CDR3 spans 15 amino acids.

The CDR3 DNA sequence: TGTGCCAGCAGAAACGGAGGGAGATACACCGGGGAGCTGTTTTTT. It is translated as CASRNGGRYTGELFF. This chain uses TRBV6-5 with TRBJ2-2; D perhaps matches TRBD2 (6 bases). Deletions cut 6 bases from V and 3 bases from J, with 14 bases between. The length of the CDR3 is 15 residues. Germline V lookup: CDR1 MNHEY, CDR2 SVGAGI.

This clone was picked up one time. The sample contains more than one DNA sequence encoding this CDR3. This chain's CDR3 is CASSPQPTGELFF. CDR3 nucleotides: TGCGCCAGCAGCCCACAACCAACCGGGGAGCTGTTTTTT. This chain links TRBV5-1 with TRBJ2-2; no reliable D call. The V end was cut by 4 bases, the J end by 5 bases, with 9 bases between. Per the germline V gene, CDR1 is SGHRS and CDR2 is YFSETQ. The CDR3 spans 13 residues.

The CDR3 sequence is CASSPPGGLAGGAYNEQFF. CDR3 DNA sequence: TGTGCCAGCTCACCTCCCGGGGGCCTAGCGGGAGGTGCCTACAATGAGCAGTTCTTC. V gene TRBV18 combines with J gene TRBJ2-1; 11 bases line up with TRBD2. CDR1 and CDR2 (germline): KGHSH, LQKENI. The CDR3 spans 19 residues. Trimming at V came to 3 bases and at J to 2 bases, leaving 12 bases not matched to a gene.

The chain is built from TRBV19 and TRBJ1-4; 7 nucleotides agree with TRBD1. The CDR3 runs 14 residues. CDR1 and CDR2 (germline): LNHDA, SQIVND (reference sequence). The junction had 3 bases not matched to a gene; V was cut back by 1 base and J by 7 bases. Written as DNA, the CDR3 is TGTGCCAGTAGTATAGGGGGACAGAGTGAAAAACTGTTTTTT. It yields the protein CASSIGGQSEKLFF.

This clone was seen more than once but under ten times. V and J are TRBV6-4 and TRBJ1-1; D gene unclear. Trimming pared 2 bases from V and 1 base from J, leaving 5 bases between. Looked up from germline, CDR1 is MRHNA and CDR2 is SNTAGT. The length of the CDR3 is 13 residues. DNA of the CDR3: TGTGCCAGCAGTGACACAGCGAACACTGAAGCTTTCTTT. It is translated as CASSDTANTEAFF.

The chain couples TRBV5-5 to TRBJ2-5; D remains ambiguous. V lost 5 bases and J 4 bases, leaving 18 bases between the germline ends. Germline V lookup: CDR1 SGHKS, CDR2 YYEKEE (reference sequence). There are 15 residues in the CDR3. Here the CDR3 reads CASSLPRGDIETQYF. DNA for the CDR3: TGTGCCAGCAGTCTCCCCCGTGGAGATATAGAGACCCAGTACTTC.

The gene calls are TRBV5-4 and TRBJ2-2, with D perhaps matching TRBD1 (5 bases). CDR1 and CDR2 from the germline V gene are SGHNT and YYREEE (reference sequence). CDR3 length equals 15 residues. V was pared by 1 base and J by 4 bases, with 11 bases between. In nucleotides, the CDR3 is TGTGCCAGCAGCTTGTCAGGGTCGGGCACCGGGGAGCTGTTTTTT. This translates into CASSLSGSGTGELFF.

The V and J genes are TRBV10-1 and TRBJ2-7, with 11 bases that match TRBD1. Germline loops: CDR1 WNHNN, CDR2 SYGVQD (reference sequence). The V segment lost 3 bases and the J segment 3 bases; nucleotides outside the gene matches: 4. The CDR3 is 15 residues long. The CDR3 DNA reads as TGCGCCAGCAGTGACCCGGGACAGGGGGTCTACGAGCAGTACTTC. Its protein product is CASSDPGQGVYEQYF.